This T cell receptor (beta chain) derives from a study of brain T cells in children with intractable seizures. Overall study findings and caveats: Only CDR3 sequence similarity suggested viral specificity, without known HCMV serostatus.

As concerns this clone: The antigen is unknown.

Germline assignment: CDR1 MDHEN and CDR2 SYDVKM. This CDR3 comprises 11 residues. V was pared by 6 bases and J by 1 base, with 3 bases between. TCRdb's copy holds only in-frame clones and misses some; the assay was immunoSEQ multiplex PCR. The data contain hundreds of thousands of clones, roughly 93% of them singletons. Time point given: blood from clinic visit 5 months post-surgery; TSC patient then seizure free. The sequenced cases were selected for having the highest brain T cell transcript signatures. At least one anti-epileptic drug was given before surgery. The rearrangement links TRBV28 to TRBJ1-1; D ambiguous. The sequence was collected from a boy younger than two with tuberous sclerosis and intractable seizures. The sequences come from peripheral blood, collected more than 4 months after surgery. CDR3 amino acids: CASSGNTEAFF. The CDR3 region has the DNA TGTGCCAGCAGCGGGAACACTGAAGCTTTCTTT.